Following are 23 T cell receptor beta chains from one sample sequenced in a study of tissue T cells after allogeneic stem cell transplantation. Profiled with immunoSEQ multiplex PCR; TCRdb holds only in-frame clones, not every one. The sample consists of some 8,000 clones, roughly 51% of them appearing once. Time point of the sample: mouse harvest day 7 after allogeneic transplant. Mouse grafts combined 10^7 T-cell-depleted bone marrow cells with 10^6 splenic CD5+ T cells. The specimen sequenced was gut tissue. The receptors come from a female BALB/c mouse given C57BL/6 T cells with graft-versus-host disease after an allogeneic hematopoietic cell transplant.

This clone is deemed medium-sized (0.01 to 0.1%). All gene names here are mouse names. The read halts 1 residue ahead of the CDR3 end, with the missing end drawn from the germline J gene. The rearrangement uses TRBV16 and TRBJ2-7; 8 bases line up with TRBD2. Germline CDR1 is SGHSA and CDR2 is FRNQAP. This CDR3 region has 14 residues. V shed 5 bases, J shed 4 bases, and the junction held 7 bases outside the gene matches. The sequenced part of the CDR3 DNA is TGTGCAAGCAGCCTCCTGGCTGGGGGGTATGAACAGTAC. This gives the protein CASSLLAGGYEQY. The full CDR3 protein reads CASSLLAGGYEQYF.

This clone was seen just once. The gene names given are mouse names. The read falls 1 residue short of the CDR3 end, and the missing part is taken from the germline J gene. This sequence joins TRBV12-1 and TRBJ2-5; D possibly matches TRBD1 or TRBD2 (6 bases each). Between the trimmed V and J ends, which lost 0 bases and 2 bases, there was a span of 11 bases. Germline V gene lookup returns CDR1 SGHSN and CDR2 HYEKVE. The CDR3 has 15 residues. The sequenced part of the CDR3 DNA is TGTGCCAGCTCTCTCGGGGGCGCGGGCCAAGACACCCAGTAC. This gives the protein CASSLGGAGQDTQY. The complete CDR3 sequence is CASSLGGAGQDTQYF.

By sample fraction, this clone is medium-sized. Genes here carry mouse names. The CDR3 goes on 1 residue after the read ends, and that part is filled in from the germline J gene. This chain links TRBV5 with TRBJ2-7; 13 bases are a match to TRBD2. The germline CDR1 and CDR2 sequences are LGHNA and YNLKQL (reference sequence). The CDR3 length is 15 residues. Trimming at V came to 3 bases and at J to 7 bases, leaving 6 bases not matched to a gene. CDR3 DNA, as far as it was read: TGTGCCAGCAGCCACGGACTGGGGGGGCGCCGAGAACAGTAC. Its protein is CASSHGLGGRREQY. The entire CDR3 sequence reads CASSHGLGGRREQYF.

Points on this clone: Mouse gene names and germline throughout. The CDR3 extends 1 residue past the end of the read, so its final part is completed from the germline J gene. V is TRBV13-1 and J is TRBJ2-7; 13 positions match TRBD2. Unmatched junction bases numbered 4, after V lost 0 bases and J lost 4 bases. CDR1 and CDR2 from the germline V gene are NSHNY and SYGAGN. The CDR3 is 16 amino acids. The CDR3 DNA, read in part, is TGTGCCAGCAGTGATGCAGTGGGACTGGGGGGGTATGAACAGTAC. Translating gives CASSDAVGLGGYEQY. The whole CDR3 protein reads CASSDAVGLGGYEQYF.

As regards this clone: Gene names refer to mouse genes. Sequencing ends 1 residue short of the CDR3 end; the germline J gene provides the rest. This rearrangement joins TRBV3 to TRBJ2-7; 12 bases align to TRBD2. This CDR3 has 14 residues. Germline CDR1 reads SNHLY; CDR2 reads FYNGKV (reference sequence). V trimming: 5 bases; J trimming: 4 bases; junction bases outside the gene matches: 3. The CDR3 bases that were read are TGTGCCAGCAGCCAGGACTGGGGGGGTTATGAACAGTAC. This sequence encodes CASSQDWGGYEQY. The full CDR3 sequence reads CASSQDWGGYEQYF.

A word on this clone: Genes and germline are mouse. The read ends 1 residue early relative to the CDR3; the germline J gene fills the gap. The chain recombines TRBV26 with TRBJ1-6; 9 nucleotides align to TRBD1. TRBJ1-6 is assigned to the ORF class and has an uncertain function. CDR3 length equals 14 residues. Germline assignment: CDR1 KGHPV and CDR2 FQNQEV (reference sequence). The V segment lost 6 bases and the J segment 7 bases; nucleotides outside the gene matches: 4. This CDR3 is CASSPGQGNSPLYF. The CDR3 bases that were read are TGTGCCAGCAGCCCGGGACAGGGAAATTCGCCCCTCTAC.

By sample fraction, this clone is medium-sized. The genes and germline here are from mouse. CDR3 protein: CASSPGYNQAPLF. The sequenced part of the CDR3 DNA is TGTGCCAGCAGTCCGGGCTACAACCAGGCTCCGCTT. The J gene is TRBJ1-5, the V gene TRBV26, with D hard to call. The CDR3 end falls 1 residue outside the read, so it is completed with the germline J gene. There are 13 residues in the CDR3. The V gene's germline CDR1 is KGHPV and CDR2 FQNQEV (reference sequence). The V end lost 4 bases, the J end lost 2 bases, and 6 bases lay between the germline ends.

As for this clone: Gene names refer to mouse genes. The read ends 1 residue early relative to the CDR3; the germline J gene fills the gap. The rearrangement uses TRBV3 and TRBJ2-7, with 9 bases aligning to TRBD2. The CDR3 consists of 14 residues. After removal of 2 bases from V and 3 bases from J, the junction contained 2 bases not matched to a gene. Per the germline V gene, CDR1 is SNHLY and CDR2 is FYNGKV (reference sequence). CDR3 sequence reads: CASSLNWGVYEQYF. CDR3 DNA (partial): TGTGCCAGCAGCTTAAACTGGGGGGTCTATGAACAGTAC.

Notes on this clone: Gene labels here are mouse ones. The CDR3 DNA, read in part, is TGTGCCAGCAGTTTCACAGGAGGTGCAGAAACGCTGTAT. Its translation is CASSFTGGAETLY. The whole CDR3 protein is CASSFTGGAETLYF. This chain links TRBV15 with TRBJ2-3; D perhaps matches TRBD1 (5 bases). The sequence runs out 1 residue before the end of the CDR3; the remainder is reconstructed from the germline J gene. V lost 3 bases to trimming and J lost 1 base, with 8 bases between them. The germline V gene encodes CDR1 SGHND and CDR2 FRSKSL. The CDR3 length is 14 residues. Full variable domain (remainder filled in from reference TRBV15 and TRBJ2-3): DAGVTQTPRHEVAEKGQTIILKCEPVSGHNDLFWYRQTKIQGLELLSYFRSKSLMEDGGAFKDRFKAEMLNSSFSTLKIQPTEPKDSAVYLCASSFTGGAETLYFGSGTRLTVL.

Turning to this clone: Mouse germline and gene names are used. The CDR3 extends 1 residue past the end of the read, so its final part is completed from the germline J gene. The chain couples TRBV31 to TRBJ1-4; D ambiguous. CDR1 is GKSSPN and CDR2 is SITVG in the germline V gene. This CDR3 spans 13 amino acids. With 3 bases removed from V and 7 bases from J, the gap between germline ends came to 12 bases. The CDR3 bases that were read are TGTGCCTGGAGGGCCCCGGCCACCGAAAGATTATTT. Translated, it gives CAWRAPATERLF. The whole CDR3 sequence reads CAWRAPATERLFF.

Within the sample, this clone is medium-sized. The gene names given are mouse names. The read halts 1 residue ahead of the CDR3 end, with the missing end drawn from the germline J gene. The chain has TRBV13-1 and TRBJ2-7, with TRBD2 as a possible D gene (6 bases). Germline V gives CDR1 NSHNY, CDR2 SYGAGN. The ends were cut back, 3 bases at V and 3 bases at J, with 10 bases in the middle. CDR3 size: 13 residues. The DNA read from the CDR3 is TGTGCCAGCAGTGGAACTGGGTTCTATGAACAGTAC. This gives the protein CASSGTGFYEQY. The full CDR3 protein is CASSGTGFYEQYF.

In regard to this clone: Germline and genes here are mouse. The read ends 1 residue shy of where the CDR3 ends; the end is completed using the germline J gene. The V call is TRBV13-1, the J call TRBJ1-1, with TRBD1 as a possible D gene (6 bases). Trimming removed 4 bases at V and 3 bases at J, with 13 bases between. Germline V CDR1 and CDR2: NSHNY, SYGAGN. The CDR3 runs 14 residues. CDR3 protein: CASSPLRGDTEVFF. CDR3 DNA, as far as it was read: TGTGCCAGCAGTCCACTCAGGGGAGACACAGAAGTCTTC.

This clone was observed a few times. Mouse gene names and germline throughout. The read ends 1 residue before the CDR3 terminus; that terminus is restored from the germline J gene. The rearrangement uses TRBV1 and TRBJ1-4; 7 nucleotides match TRBD1. This CDR3 region has 16 residues. The junction had 4 bases not matched to a gene; V was cut back by 3 bases and J by 0 bases. In germline, CDR1 is NSQYPW, CDR2 LRSPGD (reference sequence). The covered CDR3 bases are TGCACCTGCAGTGCCCCGGGACAGATTTCCAACGAAAGATTATTT. Translating it yields CTCSAPGQISNERLF. The complete CDR3 protein is CTCSAPGQISNERLFF.

With respect to this clone: The gene symbols are mouse symbols. The CDR3 end is not reached by the read, which stops 1 residue before it; the germline J gene fills it in. The chain is built from TRBV26 and TRBJ1-2; 7 bases are shared with TRBD1. The V gene's germline CDR1 is KGHPV and CDR2 FQNQEV (reference sequence). V lost 4 bases to trimming and J lost 0 bases; unmatched junction nucleotides: 2. The CDR3 is 14 amino acids. The CDR3 bases that were read are TGTGCCAGCAGTCGACAGGGCCCAAACTCCGACTACACC. Its translation: CASSRQGPNSDYT. The whole CDR3 sequence reads CASSRQGPNSDYTF.

Worth noting for this clone: Genes and germline come from the mouse. CDR3 protein: CASSPDRYYAEQFF. The covered CDR3 bases are TGTGCCAGCAGCCCGGACAGATACTATGCTGAGCAGTTC. This chain connects TRBV3 to TRBJ2-1; tentatively, D is TRBD1 (6 bases). The missing CDR3 end, 1 residue past where the read stops, is filled in from the germline J gene. The CDR3 sequence is 14 residues long. Germline-derived CDR1 and CDR2 are SNHLY and FYNGKV (reference sequence). With 5 bases removed from V and 2 bases from J, the gap between germline ends came to 10 bases.

This clone is large (0.1 to 1%). Gene names are mouse gene names. The CDR3 end falls 1 residue outside the read, so it is completed with the germline J gene. The rearrangement joins TRBV23 to TRBJ2-5. Germline loops: CDR1 KGHTA, CDR2 FQNQQP. This CDR3 has 14 amino acids. CDR3 bases read: TGCTCCAGCAGTCAGGCAATTAACCAAGACACCCAGTAC. It codes for CSSSQAINQDTQY. The complete CDR3 sequence is CSSSQAINQDTQYF.

The table lists this clone with a few counts. Genes and germline are mouse. Read sequence stops 1 residue before the CDR3 end, and the germline J gene provides the missing end. V usage is TRBV12-2 and J usage is TRBJ2-4; D tentatively fits TRBD1 or TRBD2 (5 bases each). The V end was cut by 0 bases, the J end by 0 bases, with 12 bases between. Looked up from germline, CDR1 is SGHLS and CDR2 is HYDKME. The CDR3 runs 16 residues. CDR3 in amino acids: CASSLVWGPSQNTLYF. The sequenced part of the CDR3 DNA is TGTGCCAGCTCTCTCGTGTGGGGCCCTAGTCAAAACACCTTGTAC.

This clone showed up just a few times. Germline and genes here are mouse. The sequenced fragment ends 1 residue before the CDR3 boundary, so the rest is inferred from the germline J gene. This chain connects TRBV16 to TRBJ1-1; D gene unclear. The germline V and J ends were trimmed by 0 bases and 6 bases, with 8 bases remaining between them. The CDR3 runs to 13 residues. The germline V gene encodes CDR1 SGHSA and CDR2 FRNQAP. This chain's CDR3 is CASSLDPGSEVFF. The CDR3 bases that were read are TGTGCAAGCAGCTTAGACCCGGGATCAGAAGTCTTC.

Worth noting for this clone: Gene labels here are mouse ones. Read data end 1 residue before the CDR3 end; the end is taken from the germline J gene. The same CDR3 also results from other DNA sequences found in this sample. V usage is TRBV12-2 and J usage is TRBJ1-2; D is undetermined. V was pared by 4 bases and J by 2 bases, with 10 bases between. The CDR3 totals 13 residues. CDR1 SGHLS and CDR2 HYDKME come from the germline V gene. CDR3 sequence: CASSPTGNSDYTF. CDR3 DNA, as far as it was read: TGTGCCAGCTCCCCCACGGGGAACTCCGACTACACC.

Regarding this clone: Gene names are the mouse ones. With the read ending 1 residue before the CDR3 end, the germline J gene is used to fill in that end. The rearrangement uses TRBV5 and TRBJ1-4; D might be TRBD1 (5 bases). V gave up 4 bases and J gave up 0 bases, with 9 bases separating them. The germline V gene encodes CDR1 LGHNA and CDR2 YNLKQL (reference sequence). CDR3 length equals 15 residues. The CDR3 bases that were read are TGTGCCAGCAGCCCCCAGGGCGTTTCCAACGAAAGATTATTT. It codes for CASSPQGVSNERLF. The whole CDR3 protein reads CASSPQGVSNERLFF.

Note on this clone: All gene names here are mouse names. The read is 1 residue too short to cover the CDR3 end, so that end is filled in from the germline J gene. The gene calls are TRBV15 and TRBJ2-2; 11 bases align to TRBD2. This CDR3 has 17 amino acids. J was trimmed by 1 base and V by 5 bases; bases with no gene match: 6. In germline, CDR1 is SGHND, CDR2 FRSKSL. The sequenced part of the CDR3 DNA is TGTGCCAGCAGTCCCCGACTGGGGGGGATAAACACCGGGCAGCTCTAC. It is translated as CASSPRLGGINTGQLY. From start to end, the CDR3 is CASSPRLGGINTGQLYF. Using reference TRBV15 and TRBJ2-2 for the parts outside the CDR3, the full variable domain is DAGVTQTPRHEVAEKGQTIILKCEPVSGHNDLFWYRQTKIQGLELLSYFRSKSLMEDGGAFKDRFKAEMLNSSFSTLKIQPTEPKDSAVYLCASSPRLGGINTGQLYFGEGSKLTVL.

There are a few counts of this clone. The genes and germline here are from mouse. The read is 1 residue too short to cover the CDR3 end, so that end is filled in from the germline J gene. The V gene is TRBV5, the J gene TRBJ2-1, with 10 bases matching TRBD2. CDR1 is LGHNA, CDR2 YNLKQL, per germline (reference sequence). After removal of 0 bases from V and 3 bases from J, the junction contained 2 bases not matched to a gene. This CDR3 has 16 residues. CDR3 region: CASSQENWGGYAEQFF. The part of the CDR3 DNA that was read is TGTGCCAGCAGCCAAGAAAACTGGGGGGGCTATGCTGAGCAGTTC.

A note on this clone: Each gene name is a mouse one. The sequenced fragment ends 1 residue before the CDR3 boundary, so the rest is inferred from the germline J gene. The gene calls are TRBV14 and TRBJ2-4; tentatively, D is TRBD1 or TRBD2 (5 bases each). The germline CDR1 and CDR2 sequences are SGHDT and FRDEAV. There are 15 residues in the CDR3. Trimming shortened V by 1 base and J by 3 bases, and 12 bases separated the two germline ends. The CDR3 sequence is CASSFPGRKQNTLYF. The sequenced part of the CDR3 DNA is TGTGCCAGCAGTTTCCCGGGACGGAAACAAAACACCTTGTAC.